One and the same sample provided the 19 T cell receptor beta chains below, sequenced in a study of T cells in Graves' hyperthyroidism and ophthalmopathy. Amplification targeted TCR beta CDR3 regions from RNA transcripts. TCR CDR3 underwent first-round RT-PCR with the HTBI primer set. TCRdb processed the multiplex PCR reads anew with MiXCR; each CDR3 protein has one entry. Among 250,000 to 300,000 distinct CDR3 sequences, around 13% were seen once, and the ten largest hold roughly 8.2%. Material for sequencing was blood. The receptors were gathered from a woman aged 40 to 49 with Graves' hyperthyroidism.

A few counts support this clonotype. The V gene is TRBV28, the J gene TRBJ1-1; D is undetermined. Germline V CDR1 and CDR2: MDHEN, SYDVKM. Trimming left V 4 bases short and J 0 bases short, with 12 bases between. CDR3 size: 15 residues. The CDR3 loop reads CASSSPQLMNTEAFF. DNA of the CDR3: TGTGCCAGCAGTTCGCCCCAACTCATGAACACTGAAGCTTTCTTT.

This clonotype was found many times. The J gene is TRBJ2-1, the V gene TRBV6-1; 7 nucleotides align to TRBD2. CDR1 is MNHNS, CDR2 SASEGT, per germline. J gave up 5 bases and V 2 bases, and 6 bases lay outside the gene matches. The CDR3 contains 15 residues. In DNA form, the CDR3 reads TGTGCCAGCAGTGAATTAGGCGGGACTAACAATGAGCAGTTCTTC. Protein product: CASSELGGTNNEQFF.

This clonotype turned up a few times. A much bigger clone sits one base away, suggesting this may be a read error. This chain uses TRBV28 with TRBJ2-5; a possible D gene is TRBD1 (5 bases). CDR1 and CDR2 (germline): MDHEN, SYDVKM. Trimming cost V 7 bases and J 2 bases, with 14 bases left between them. CDR3 length: 14 amino acids. The CDR3 loop is CASTTSHRQETQYF. The CDR3 coding sequence is TGTGCCAGCACCACCTCCCACAGGCAAGAGACCCAGTACTTC. Using reference TRBV28 and TRBJ2-5 for the parts outside the CDR3, the full variable domain is DVKVTQSSRYLVKRTGEKVFLECVQDMDHENMFWYRQDPGLGLRLIYFSYDVKMKEKGDIPEGYSVSREKKERFSLILESASTNQTSMYLCASTTSHRQETQYFGPGTRLLVL.

This clonotype was seen at least ten times. CDR3 DNA sequence: TGTGCCAGCAGTACGGAGGCGGGAGTACCCTACAATGAGCAGTTCTTC. As protein: CASSTEAGVPYNEQFF. The chain couples TRBV7-6 to TRBJ2-1, with 7 bases lining up with TRBD2. This CDR3 is built from 16 residues. With V trimmed by 6 bases and J by 2 bases, 10 bases remained unmatched. CDR1 and CDR2 from the germline V gene are SGHVS and FNYEAQ.

There are many counts of this clonotype. The chain combines TRBV27 with TRBJ1-4; D remains unclear. The CDR3 is made up of 15 amino acids. V was pared by 5 bases and J by 8 bases, with 18 bases between. Per germline, CDR1 MNHEY and CDR2 SMNVEV (reference sequence). This chain's CDR3 is CASSAGPSQREKLFF. Written as DNA, the CDR3 is TGTGCCAGCAGTGCCGGACCTTCCCAAAGGGAAAAACTGTTTTTT. The entire variable domain, with the rest obtained from reference TRBV27 and TRBJ1-4, is as follows: EAQVTQNPRYLITVTGKKLTVTCSQNMNHEYMSWYRQDPGLGLRQIYYSMNVEVTDKGDVPEGYKVSRKEKRNFPLILESPSPNQTSLYFCASSAGPSQREKLFFGSGTQLSVL.

This clonotype has ten or more counts. Written as DNA, the CDR3 is TGTGCCAGCAGCGGACAGGGACAGCACTCTGGAAACACCATATATTTT. The encoded protein is CASSGQGQHSGNTIYF. This chain joins TRBV2 and TRBJ1-3; 8 bases fit TRBD1. Germline trimming cut 6 bases from V and 0 bases from J; bases unmatched to any gene: 7. Germline V CDR1 and CDR2: SNHLY, FYNNEI. This CDR3 spans 16 amino acids.

This clonotype was picked up many times. The V gene is TRBV28, the J gene TRBJ1-2; 7 bases line up with TRBD1. The germline V gene encodes CDR1 MDHEN and CDR2 SYDVKM. Trimming cost V 8 bases and J 1 base; bases outside gene matches: 7. The CDR3 runs 14 residues. The CDR3 nucleotides are TGTGCCAGCCGGGGGGGACAGTTTAACTATGGCTACACCTTC. Protein sequence: CASRGGQFNYGYTF.

The chain carries TRBV18 and TRBJ2-7, with unresolved D. From germline, CDR1 is KGHSH and CDR2 LQKENI. Between the trimmed V and J ends, which lost 6 bases and 5 bases, there was a span of 14 bases. The CDR3 covers 13 residues. CDR3 coding DNA: TGTGCCAGCTCGGTGAGCCTCCCCCACGAGCAGTACTTC. Translating gives CASSVSLPHEQYF.

This clonotype was detected a few times. This chain links TRBV4-1 with TRBJ1-1; D is uncertain. CDR1 and CDR2 (germline): MGHRA, YSYEKL. This CDR3 has 16 residues. Trimming cost V 1 base and J 1 base, with 13 bases left between them. CDR3 nucleotides: TGCGCCAGCAGCCAAGTTCTTAAGCGGCGGAACACTGAAGCTTTCTTT. It encodes CASSQVLKRRNTEAFF.

The table lists this clonotype with a few counts. CDR3 DNA sequence: TGCGCCAGCAGCTTAGGGCTGAAAGAGACCCAGTACTTC. Translated: CASSLGLKETQYF. The chain recombines TRBV5-1 with TRBJ2-5; D is unclear. Per the germline V gene, CDR1 is SGHRS and CDR2 is YFSETQ. V gave up 2 bases and J gave up 3 bases, with 8 bases separating them. The CDR3 runs to 13 residues.

This clonotype was recorded many times. Here the CDR3 DNA reads TGTGCCATCAGTGGACTAGCGGGAGGAGGGTCCTACGAGCAGTACTTC. Translation: CAISGLAGGGSYEQYF. The chain has TRBV10-3 and TRBJ2-7, with 13 nucleotides matching TRBD2. CDR3 length: 16 amino acids. V lost 4 bases and J lost 1; bases outside the gene matches: 4. Germline V CDR1 and CDR2: ENHRY, SYGVKD.

The CDR3 region is CASSRSGNTGELFF. The CDR3 coding sequence is TGTGCCAGCAGTCGGTCTGGGAACACCGGGGAGCTGTTTTTT. The J gene is TRBJ2-2, the V gene TRBV28; D gene uncertain. V was cut by 5 bases and J by 1 base, with 8 bases left in between. CDR1 is MDHEN, CDR2 SYDVKM, per germline. The CDR3 length is 14 residues.

Many counts were recorded for this clonotype. The J gene is TRBJ2-7, the V gene TRBV6-5; D not resolved. Germline V gene lookup returns CDR1 MNHEY and CDR2 SVGAGI. This CDR3 is built from 15 residues. Trimming took 0 bases from V and 1 from J, leaving 10 bases between them. The DNA for the CDR3 is TGTGCCAGCAGTTACTCCCGGCTCCCATCCTACGAGCAGTACTTC. It is translated as CASSYSRLPSYEQYF.

This chain joins TRBV19 and TRBJ1-1; 7 bases align to TRBD1. The CDR3 contains 15 residues. Losses at the gene ends were 5 bases for V and 1 base for J; bases not matched to a gene: 7. Germline loops: CDR1 LNHDA, CDR2 SQIVND (reference sequence). CDR3 nucleotide sequence: TGTGCCAGTAGTCCTAGGGGGCGAGGGAACACTGAAGCTTTCTTT. The encoded protein is CASSPRGRGNTEAFF.

The CDR3 spells CASSLRGRFYEQYF. The CDR3 DNA reads TGTGCCAGCAGTCTGAGGGGGCGCTTCTACGAGCAGTACTTC. This sequence joins TRBV28 and TRBJ2-7, with TRBD1 identical over 7 bases. Trimming removed 5 bases from V and 3 bases from J; junction bases left unmatched: 7. The CDR3 contains 14 residues. Germline V lookup: CDR1 MDHEN, CDR2 SYDVKM.

This clonotype was observed many times. In DNA form, the CDR3 reads TGCAGTGCTTGGGGACTCCCGAGGGGCACAGATACGCAGTATTTT. This translates into CSAWGLPRGTDTQYF. This chain uses TRBV20-1 with TRBJ2-3; weak D call: TRBD2 (6 bases). Per germline, CDR1 DFQATT and CDR2 SNEGSKA (reference sequence). Deletions cut 5 bases from V and 1 base from J, with 16 bases between. The CDR3 is 15 residues long.

In this sample, this clonotype turned up many times. The gene calls are TRBV6-1 and TRBJ2-7; TRBD2 agrees at 10 bases. The CDR3 sequence is 13 residues long. V gave up 6 bases and J gave up 6 bases; unmatched junction bases: 5. Germline CDR1 is MNHNS and CDR2 is SASEGT. The CDR3 DNA sequence: TGTGCCAGCAGGGGATTAGCGGGAGGCGAGCAGTACTTC. It encodes CASRGLAGGEQYF.

CDR3 sequence reads: CASTLPGTTTTDTQYF. CDR3 DNA: TGTGCCAGCACCCTCCCCGGGACTACCACCACAGATACGCAGTATTTT. The gene calls are TRBV12-3 or TRBV12-4 and TRBJ2-3, with TRBD2 matching over 7 bases. Germline trimming cut 7 bases from V and 2 bases from J; bases unmatched to any gene: 12. This CDR3 region has 16 residues.

The sample holds many counts of this clonotype. V usage is TRBV4-1 and J usage is TRBJ1-2; 7 nucleotides line up with TRBD1. Germline V CDR1 and CDR2: MGHRA, YSYEKL. After removal of 6 bases from V and 8 bases from J, the junction contained 9 bases not matched to a gene. The CDR3 has 13 amino acids. The CDR3 sequence: CASRETGDRGYTF. The CDR3 bases are TGCGCCAGCAGAGAAACAGGGGATAGAGGCTACACCTTC.